This TCR beta chain was sequenced during a study of shared clonotypes between healthy human individuals. Turning to the study itself: Three plates were used per donor for CD4 naive, three for CD4 memory, two for CD8 naive and one for CD8 memory.

Findings of the study overall: Richness estimates generally favored naive over memory subsets.

150 to 250 ng DNA, tens of thousands of T cell genomes, went into each sorted-subset replicate PCR. Profiled with immunoSEQ multiplex PCR; TCRdb holds only in-frame clones, not every one. This table has millions of clones, more than 85% appearing once. Naive CD8 cells comprised CD45RO-negative, CCR7-positively selected cells, excluding terminally differentiated effector memory CD45RA+ cells. Donors were healthy HIV-negative adults without recent acute infections or vaccinations. Trimming cost V 2 bases and J 3 bases, with 5 bases left between them. The germline gives CDR1 SGHTA, CDR2 FQGNSA. CDR3 length: 12 residues. On this clone itself: Antigen: not known. Other DNA sequences in this sample translate to the same CDR3.

J is TRBJ2-7 and V is TRBV7-2; D is uncertain. The sample was naive CD8+ T cells from PBMCs. The TCR sequence derives from a man younger than 35 in good health. Some clones in this sample may be carry-over from other donors' samples. The CDR3 DNA reads TGTGCCAGCAGCTTACCGAGCTACGAGCAGTACTTC. Encoded protein: CASSLPSYEQYF.